The rows below give T cell receptor beta chains drawn from one sample of a study of blood T cells in healthy people across ages. TCRdb reprocessed the 5' RACE reads with MiXCR, giving one entry per CDR3 protein. The table lists approximately 600,000 distinct CDR3 sequences, roughly 50% of them singletons. Material: blood. Source of these receptors: a man in his fifties or sixties in good health. Each CDR3 is given with its conserved first and last residue. The D gene is left open where the match is weak. Rows may omit the clone size; those that give it use once, few, many or a size class.

D gene,clone size,J gene,V gene,CDR3 DNA,CDR3 protein
TRBD2,few,TRBJ2-5,TRBV11-2,TGTGCCAGCAGCCAACCCGCTACAACTAGCGGCCAAGAGACCCAGTACTTC,CASSQPATTSGQETQYF
TRBD2,NA,TRBJ2-5,TRBV7-7,TGTGCCAGCAGCTTAAGCGGGGGTTGGGAGACCCAGTACTTC,CASSLSGGWETQYF
NA,NA,TRBJ2-7,TRBV6-2/TRBV6-3,TGTGCCAGCAGTTACCGGGGAGGTCTAGTTTCCTACGAGCAGTACTTC,CASSYRGGLVSYEQYF
NA,NA,TRBJ1-1,TRBV5-1,TGCGCCAGCAGCTTGGGCGCAGCCCAGATGAACACTGAAGCTTTCTTT,CASSLGAAQMNTEAFF
NA,few,TRBJ2-1,TRBV6-2/TRBV6-3,TGTGCCAGCAGTTACTCGAAGGACTTTCATGAGCAGTTCTTC,CASSYSKDFHEQFF
NA,NA,TRBJ1-2,TRBV20-1,TGCAGTGCTAGGGCGGGAGGGGGGAATGGCTACACCTTC,CSARAGGGNGYTF
TRBD1,few,TRBJ2-7,TRBV5-1,TGCGCCAGCAGCTGGCCGACAGGGGAATCAAGCTCCTACGAGCAGTACTTC,CASSWPTGESSSYEQYF
NA,NA,TRBJ2-6,TRBV7-2,TGTGCCAGCAGCTTCGCAGGCCCCCCAAGGGGCTCTGGGGCCAACGTCCTGACTTTC,CASSFAGPPRGSGANVLTF
TRBD2,once,TRBJ2-3,TRBV5-1,TGCGCCAGCAGCTTGACTAGCGGGGACAGGGATACGCAGTATTTT,CASSLTSGDRDTQYF
TRBD1,NA,TRBJ2-2,TRBV5-1,TGCGCCAGCAGCTGGACAGGGATCGACACCGGGGAGCTGTTTTTT,CASSWTGIDTGELFF
NA,few,TRBJ2-7,TRBV6-5,TGTGCCAGCAGTTACCCCCAGTCGCCGCAGTACTTC,CASSYPQSPQYF
NA,few,TRBJ2-2,TRBV5-1,TGCGCCAGCACCCTAAACACTCCCGCGAATACCGGGGAGCTGTTTTTT,CASTLNTPANTGELFF
NA,NA,TRBJ1-6,TRBV2,TGTGCCAGCAGTTCTGAAAGGGCCGATAATTCACCCCTCCACTTT,CASSSERADNSPLHF
NA,NA,TRBJ2-4,TRBV2,TGTGCCAGCAGTGGAGGGGTCCTAGCCAAAAACATTCAGTACTTC,CASSGGVLAKNIQYF
NA,few,TRBJ1-2,TRBV6-1,TGTGCCAGCAGTGAAAGCCGGACCTATGGCTACACCTTC,CASSESRTYGYTF